The text below deals with one T cell receptor beta chain. Its matching antigen is unknown. The CDR3 totals 14 residues. CDR1 is SNHLY and CDR2 is FYNNEI in the germline V gene. The germline V and J ends were trimmed by 1 base and 0 bases, with 6 bases remaining between them. Using immunoSEQ multiplex PCR, the repertoire was profiled, and TCRdb retains in-frame clones only, with some absent. This table has roughly 220,000 clones, more than 75% appearing once. This sample stems from a study of cytotoxic CD8 clonotypes in ibrutinib-treated CLL. Study-wide context: After treatment lasting a median 12 months, range 6 to 36, response samples were collected. On average, around 85,000 productive rearrangements and around 250,000 productive templates per sample.

The study, taken as a whole, reports: Public clonotypes were seen rarely and were contracted or stable on treatment.

The sequence was obtained from a human donor with chronic lymphocytic leukemia. Sequenced here: PBMCs, sampled after 12 months of ibrutinib treatment. The V call is TRBV2, the J call TRBJ1-2; no firm D call. This CDR3 is CASSEVAANYGYTF. CDR3 DNA sequence: TGTGCCAGCAGTGAAGTGGCAGCTAACTATGGCTACACCTTC.